This T cell receptor (beta chain) appears in the sequencing data of a study of cytotoxic CD8 clonotypes in ibrutinib-treated CLL. This clone has only a few counts. Germline loops: CDR1 LGHNA, CDR2 YNFKEQ. Deletions cut 2 bases from V and 5 bases from J, with 9 bases between. There are 13 residues in the CDR3. This table comes from immunoSEQ multiplex PCR, and its TCRdb copy is limited to in-frame clones, with some not included. The profile shows about 120,000 clones, approximately 58% of them singletons. The TCR was taken from a human donor with chronic lymphocytic leukemia. This chain connects TRBV4-2 to TRBJ2-5; a weak D match, TRBD1 (5 bases). The sequencing here drew on PBMCs, taken after 24 months of ibrutinib treatment. The CDR3 DNA reads as TGTGCCAGCAGCCAAAACAGGTGGGAGACCCAGTACTTC. Protein product: CASSQNRWETQYF.